A single sample gave rise to the 8 T cell receptor beta chains below, sequenced in a study of blood T cells in healthy people across ages. Primers used in a second PCR of about 6 to 11 cycles were a sample-barcoded 5' primer and a J-beta primer mix. Each CDR3 protein is one row after TCRdb ran MiXCR on the 5' RACE reads. The sample contains over a million distinct CDR3 sequences, approximately 42% of which appear only once. Sequencing was performed on blood. Receptors originate from a woman younger than 35 in good health.

V usage is TRBV7-2 and J usage is TRBJ1-4; D remains unclear. The CDR3 totals 15 residues. From germline, CDR1 is SGHTA and CDR2 FQGNSA. V shed 2 bases and J shed 2 bases, with 9 bases lying between them. The CDR3 region is CASSLRTATNEKLFF. In DNA, the CDR3 is TGTGCCAGCAGCTTAAGGACGGCGACTAATGAAAAACTGTTTTTT.

The chain carries TRBV18 and TRBJ2-7, with D possibly TRBD1 on 5 matching bases. V lost 2 bases and J lost 12, with 14 bases in between. Germline V gives CDR1 KGHSH, CDR2 LQKENI. The CDR3 extends over 12 amino acids. CDR3 coding DNA: TGTGCCAGCTCACCAGGCACAGGTCCAGGGTACTTC. Translation gives CASSPGTGPGYF.

The rearrangement uses TRBV29-1 and TRBJ2-7, with TRBD1 matching over 10 bases. V was clipped by 0 bases and J by 3 bases; unmatched bases: 8. The CDR3 contains 16 residues. Germline lookup yields CDR1 SQVTM and CDR2 ANQGSEA. The CDR3 reads CSVEDLGQGIHYEQYF. The CDR3 nucleotides are TGCAGCGTTGAAGATCTGGGACAGGGGATACACTACGAGCAGTACTTC.

This chain connects TRBV5-6 to TRBJ2-5, with TRBD1 as a possible D gene (5 bases). The germline V gene encodes CDR1 SGHDT and CDR2 YYEEEE. The CDR3 is made up of 14 amino acids. Trimming shortened V by 7 bases and J by 1 base, and 14 bases separated the two germline ends. DNA of the CDR3: TGTGCCAGCCCCCCTAGGACAAGCCAAGAGACCCAGTACTTC. Translating it yields CASPPRTSQETQYF.

This clonotype came up a few times. The chain joins TRBV27 to TRBJ1-2, with 8 bases identical to TRBD1. Trimming at V came to 4 bases and at J to 1 base, leaving 5 bases not matched to a gene. The CDR3 is made up of 15 amino acids. Germline V gene data show CDR1 as MNHEY and CDR2 as SMNVEV (reference sequence). The CDR3 region has the DNA TGTGCCAGCAGTTACCAGGGGGCGGTTAACTATGGCTACACCTTC. It specifies CASSYQGAVNYGYTF.

The chain couples TRBV6-5 to TRBJ1-1; tentatively, D is TRBD1 (6 bases). Per germline, CDR1 MNHEY and CDR2 SVGAGI. The V end lost 0 bases, the J end lost 7 bases, and 12 bases lay between the germline ends. CDR3 length equals 14 residues. CDR3 amino acids: CASSYSEGGGEAFF. Here the CDR3 DNA reads TGTGCCAGCAGTTACTCAGAGGGGGGGGGTGAAGCTTTCTTT.

This chain connects TRBV7-9 to TRBJ2-1, with 8 bases aligning to TRBD1. CDR3 length: 15 amino acids. Per the germline V gene, CDR1 is SEHNR and CDR2 is FQNEAQ (reference sequence). After removal of 3 bases from V and 6 bases from J, the junction contained 7 bases not matched to a gene. CDR3 in amino acids: CASSFDGTGSNEQFF. CDR3 DNA: TGTGCCAGCAGCTTTGACGGGACAGGCTCCAATGAGCAGTTCTTC.

The chain is built from TRBV2 and TRBJ1-2, with TRBD1 identical over 7 bases. Germline V lookup: CDR1 SNHLY, CDR2 FYNNEI. The CDR3 length is 15 residues. With V trimmed by 3 bases and J by 1 base, 5 bases remained unmatched. In DNA form, the CDR3 reads TGTGCCAGCAGTGACAGGGGGGTTTTTAACTATGGCTACACCTTC. It translates to CASSDRGVFNYGYTF.